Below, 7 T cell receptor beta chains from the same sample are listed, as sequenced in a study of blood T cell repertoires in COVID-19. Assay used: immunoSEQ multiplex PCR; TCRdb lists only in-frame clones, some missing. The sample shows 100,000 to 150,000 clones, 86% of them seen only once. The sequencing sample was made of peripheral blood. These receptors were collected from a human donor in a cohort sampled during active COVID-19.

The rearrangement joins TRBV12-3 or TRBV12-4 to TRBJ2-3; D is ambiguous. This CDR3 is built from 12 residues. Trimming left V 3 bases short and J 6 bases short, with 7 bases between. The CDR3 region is CASSFPPDTQYF. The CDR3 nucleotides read TGTGCCAGCAGTTTCCCCCCGGATACGCAGTATTTT.

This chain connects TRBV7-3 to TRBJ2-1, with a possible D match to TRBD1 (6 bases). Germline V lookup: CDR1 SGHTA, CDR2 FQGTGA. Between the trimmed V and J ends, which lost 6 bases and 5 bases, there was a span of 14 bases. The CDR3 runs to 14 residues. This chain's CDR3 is CASRTTGQHNEQFF. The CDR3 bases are TGTGCCAGCAGGACGACCGGACAGCACAATGAGCAGTTCTTC.

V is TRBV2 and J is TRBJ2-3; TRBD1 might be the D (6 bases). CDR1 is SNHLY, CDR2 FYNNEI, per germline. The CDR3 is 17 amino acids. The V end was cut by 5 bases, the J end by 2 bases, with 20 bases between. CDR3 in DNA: TGTGCCAGCAGTCCTTCCGGGACGTTGGGACACACAGATACGCAGTATTTT. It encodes CASSPSGTLGHTDTQYF.

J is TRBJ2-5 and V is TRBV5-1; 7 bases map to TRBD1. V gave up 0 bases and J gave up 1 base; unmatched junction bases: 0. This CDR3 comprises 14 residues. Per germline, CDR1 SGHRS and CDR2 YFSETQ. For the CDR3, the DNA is TGCGCCAGCAGCTTGGCAGGGGGCCAAGAGACCCAGTACTTC. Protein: CASSLAGGQETQYF.

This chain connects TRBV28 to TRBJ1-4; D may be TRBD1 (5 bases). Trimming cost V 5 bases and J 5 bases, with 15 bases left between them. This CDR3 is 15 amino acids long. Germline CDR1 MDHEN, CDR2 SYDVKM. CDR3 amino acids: CASSRSTALNEKLFF. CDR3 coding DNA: TGTGCCAGCAGTCGCTCGACAGCTCTAAATGAAAAACTGTTTTTT.

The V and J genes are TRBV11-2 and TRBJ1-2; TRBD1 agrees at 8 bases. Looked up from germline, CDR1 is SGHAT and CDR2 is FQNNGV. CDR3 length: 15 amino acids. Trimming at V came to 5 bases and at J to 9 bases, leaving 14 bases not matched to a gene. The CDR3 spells CASSRNRGSSGSYTF. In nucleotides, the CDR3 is TGTGCCAGCAGCCGTAACAGGGGGTCCAGTGGGAGCTACACCTTC.

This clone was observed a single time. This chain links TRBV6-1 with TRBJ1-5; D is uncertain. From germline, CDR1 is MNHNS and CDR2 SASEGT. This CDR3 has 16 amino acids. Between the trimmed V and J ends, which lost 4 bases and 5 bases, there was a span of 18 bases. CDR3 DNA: TGTGCCAGCAGTGCCAGTCTTACACAGATGGATCAGCCCCAGCATTTT. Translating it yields CASSASLTQMDQPQHF.